Listed below are T cell receptor beta chains from one sample, sequenced in a study of shared clonotypes between healthy human individuals. Assay used: immunoSEQ multiplex PCR; TCRdb lists only in-frame clones, some missing. Of about 980,000 clones listed, less than 85% are singletons. The source material was memory CD4+ T cells sorted from blood. The receptor source for this set is a man aged 18-30 years in good health. Each CDR3 is given with its conserved first and last residue. Clone size is stated in some rows and not others, as once, few, many or a class when expanded.

clone_size	v_call	j_call	cdr3_aa
once	TRBV30	TRBJ2-7	CAWSPVAGGLYEQYF
many	TRBV19	TRBJ2-7	CASRSVAGAYEQYF
.	TRBV7-9	TRBJ1-1	CASNPGTQNTEAFF
.	TRBV5-1	TRBJ1-5	CASSLEGGGNQPQHF
.	TRBV7-2	TRBJ1-5	CASSQRGFFNQPQHF
.	TRBV19	TRBJ1-2	CASSIGLSNFYGYTF
.	TRBV7-9	TRBJ2-1	CASSLGGGADNEQFF
.	TRBV14	TRBJ2-3	CASSQPTRADTQYF
.	TRBV4-1	TRBJ2-2	CASSQVSPGAGGHNGELFF
.	TRBV27	TRBJ1-6	CASSLDVGANSPLHF
.	TRBV6-1	TRBJ1-1	CASTLGGVGTEAFF